These 22 T cell receptor beta chains were sequenced from one sample in a study of neoadjuvant nivolumab and ipilimumab in lung cancer. The data were produced by immunoSEQ multiplex PCR, yet TCRdb's version contains in-frame clones alone and is incomplete. The data hold more than 25,000 clones, with around 83% observed a single time. The sample here was tumor tissue, taken after neoadjuvant nivolumab, alone or with ipilimumab, at or shortly before surgery. These receptors were collected from an adult with non-small cell lung cancer.

V and J are TRBV11-3 and TRBJ2-7; D is unclear. This CDR3 is built from 13 residues. V lost 4 bases to trimming and J lost 0 bases, with 7 bases between them. Germline CDR1 SGHNT, CDR2 YENEEA. The CDR3 DNA reads TGTGCCAGCAGCTCATTCTCCTCCTACGAGCAGTACTTC. It translates to CASSSFSSYEQYF.

This clone is classed as large. The gene calls are TRBV19 and TRBJ1-1; D remains unclear. Trimming stripped 4 bases from V and 1 base from J, with 25 bases between. From germline, CDR1 is LNHDA and CDR2 SQIVND (reference sequence). The CDR3 is 19 amino acids. The CDR3 reads CASSTASIWILRSNTEAFF. DNA of the CDR3: TGTGCCAGTAGTACCGCGTCTATTTGGATCCTGAGGTCGAACACTGAAGCTTTCTTT.

The genes are TRBV25-1 and TRBJ2-7; possible D gene TRBD1, 6 bases. Trimming removed 6 bases from V and 2 bases from J, with 8 bases in between. CDR3 size: 12 residues. The germline V gene encodes CDR1 MGHDK and CDR2 SYGVNS. CDR3 sequence reads: CASSRTAYEQYF. For the CDR3, the DNA is TGTGCCAGCAGCCGGACAGCCTACGAGCAGTACTTC.

This chain links TRBV2 with TRBJ2-7, with TRBD2 matching over 14 bases. The germline V gene has CDR1 SNHLY and CDR2 FYNNEI. The CDR3 loop spans 16 amino acids. V was pared by 6 bases and J by 6 bases, with 10 bases of the junction left unmatched. CDR3 coding DNA: TGTGCCAGCAGACTCCCGGGACTAGCGGGAGTGGGCGAGCAGTACTTC. It codes for CASRLPGLAGVGEQYF.

The chain carries TRBV7-8 and TRBJ2-3, with no clear D. Germline CDR1 and CDR2: SGHVS and FQNEAQ. V gave up 2 bases and J gave up 7 bases, with 4 bases separating them. The CDR3 has 11 amino acids. The CDR3 DNA is TGTGCCAGCAGCTTAATGTATACGCAGTATTTT. Encoded protein: CASSLMYTQYF.

This clone was recorded a few times. The chain recombines TRBV5-1 with TRBJ2-3; 10 bases fit TRBD2. Trimming took 0 bases from V and 2 from J; bases not matched to a gene: 3. The CDR3 runs 16 residues. Germline V gene sequence: CDR1 SGHRS, CDR2 YFSETQ. This CDR3 reads CASSLGAGGFTDTQYF. The CDR3 DNA follows: TGCGCCAGCAGCTTGGGAGCGGGAGGGTTCACAGATACGCAGTATTTT.

This chain links TRBV15 with TRBJ1-2; no definite D call. V shed 3 bases and J shed 3 bases, with 14 bases lying between them. In germline, CDR1 is LNHNV, CDR2 YYDKDF (reference sequence). The CDR3 totals 15 residues. CDR3 sequence: CATSRGGPRDYGYTF. The CDR3 nucleotides read TGTGCCACCAGCAGGGGAGGGCCTCGGGACTATGGCTACACCTTC.

The J gene is TRBJ2-7, the V gene TRBV19, with 13 bases lining up with TRBD2. The germline V gene has CDR1 LNHDA and CDR2 SQIVND (reference sequence). V shed 6 bases and J 6 bases; nucleotides not matched to a gene: 5. The CDR3 is made up of 14 amino acids. The CDR3 DNA reads as TGTGCCAGTAGCACTAGCGGGAGGGCTTCCGAGCAGTACTTC. Protein product: CASSTSGRASEQYF.

This sequence joins TRBV11-3 and TRBJ1-1; weak D call: TRBD1 (6 bases). Germline V CDR1 and CDR2: SGHNT, YENEEA. The germline V and J ends were trimmed by 5 bases and 5 bases, with 21 bases remaining between them. This CDR3 contains 16 residues. The CDR3 spells CASSHNLQGHGTEAFF. The CDR3 coding sequence is TGTGCCAGCAGCCATAACCTACAGGGACATGGGACTGAAGCTTTCTTT.

This chain connects TRBV9 to TRBJ2-7; 11 nucleotides agree with TRBD1. Germline V gene data show CDR1 as SGDLS and CDR2 as YYNGEE. The CDR3 extends over 15 amino acids. J lost 3 bases, V lost 0 bases, and 2 bases had no gene match. For the CDR3, the DNA is TGTGCCAGCAGCGTAGCCGGGACAGGGGGCTACGAGCAGTACTTC. Its translation is CASSVAGTGGYEQYF.

This chain joins TRBV20-1 and TRBJ2-3; D is ambiguous. CDR1 and CDR2 from the germline V gene are DFQATT and SNEGSKA (reference sequence). This CDR3 has 10 residues. Trimming left V 3 bases short and J 5 bases short, with 3 bases between. CDR3 in amino acids: CSARIDTQYF. The CDR3 DNA is TGCAGTGCTAGGATAGATACGCAGTATTTT.

The rearrangement uses TRBV2 and TRBJ2-3; D is ambiguous. Germline CDR1 reads SNHLY; CDR2 reads FYNNEI. V lost 7 bases, J lost 4 bases, and 9 bases lay in between. CDR3 length: 12 amino acids. The CDR3 protein is CASNDYADTQYF. In nucleotides, the CDR3 is TGTGCCAGCAACGATTACGCAGATACGCAGTATTTT.

The V call is TRBV11-2, the J call TRBJ1-1; D possibly corresponds to TRBD1 (6 bases). The CDR3 is 14 residues long. Trimming took 3 bases from V and 4 from J, leaving 12 bases between them. The V gene's germline CDR1 is SGHAT and CDR2 FQNNGV. The CDR3 loop is CASSFAIGGTEAFF. DNA of the CDR3: TGTGCCAGCAGCTTCGCGATAGGGGGCACTGAAGCTTTCTTT.

The chain joins TRBV11-3 to TRBJ2-7; 8 bases map to TRBD1. Germline V gene data show CDR1 as SGHNT and CDR2 as YENEEA. This CDR3 contains 15 residues. V shed 4 bases, J shed 3 bases, and the junction held 8 bases outside the gene matches. The CDR3: CASSSQGAGVYEQYF. CDR3 nucleotide sequence: TGTGCCAGCAGCTCCCAGGGGGCAGGAGTCTACGAGCAGTACTTC. The full variable domain, completed using reference TRBV11-3 and TRBJ2-7, is EAGVVQSPRYKIIEKKQPVAFWCNPISGHNTLYWYLQNLGQGPELLIRYENEEAVDDSQLPKDRFSAERLKGVDSTLKIQPAELGDSAVYLCASSSQGAGVYEQYFGPGTRLTVT.

This clone was seen only once. J is TRBJ2-7 and V is TRBV6-6; no definite D call. This CDR3 is built from 12 residues. V shed 6 bases and J shed 3 bases, with 9 bases lying between them. Germline assignment: CDR1 MNHNY and CDR2 SVGAGI (reference sequence). This chain's CDR3 is CASRRESYEQYF. The CDR3 bases are TGTGCCAGCAGACGAGAAAGCTACGAGCAGTACTTC.

The genes are TRBV14 and TRBJ2-3; D possibly corresponds to TRBD2 (6 bases). The CDR3 has 16 residues. The germline V and J ends were trimmed by 4 bases and 0 bases, with 14 bases remaining between them. In germline, CDR1 is SGHDN, CDR2 FVKESK. CDR3 amino acids: CASSRRVSGSTDTQYF. The CDR3 DNA is TGTGCCAGCAGCCGAAGGGTCAGCGGGAGCACAGATACGCAGTATTTT.

The gene calls are TRBV9 and TRBJ1-1, with TRBD1 matching 7 bases. The junction had 2 bases not matched to a gene; V was cut back by 3 bases and J by 0 bases. CDR1 and CDR2 (germline): SGDLS, YYNGEE. This CDR3 is 14 amino acids long. This CDR3 reads CASSAGTVNTEAFF. The CDR3 DNA sequence: TGTGCCAGCAGCGCCGGGACAGTGAACACTGAAGCTTTCTTT.

This chain links TRBV28 with TRBJ2-4; possible D gene TRBD1, 5 bases. The V gene's germline CDR1 is MDHEN and CDR2 SYDVKM. The V end lost 5 bases, the J end lost 0 bases, and 14 bases lay between the germline ends. CDR3 size: 16 residues. The CDR3 nucleotides are TGTGCCAGCAGTCTTTTAGTAGGGGCAGCCAAAAACATTCAGTACTTC. Translated, it gives CASSLLVGAAKNIQYF.

The V call is TRBV18, the J call TRBJ2-6; tentatively, D is TRBD1 (6 bases). The germline V gene has CDR1 KGHSH and CDR2 LQKENI. Trimming removed 3 bases at V and 1 base at J, with 7 bases between. The CDR3 has 15 amino acids. The CDR3 nucleotides are TGTGCCAGCTCACCTACAGGGTCTGGGGCCAACGTCCTGACTTTC. Protein: CASSPTGSGANVLTF.

The chain couples TRBV18 to TRBJ2-1; 13 nucleotides agree with TRBD2. Germline V gives CDR1 KGHSH, CDR2 LQKENI. V lost 4 bases, J lost 2 bases, and 8 bases stayed unmatched. This CDR3 contains 18 residues. The CDR3 protein is CASSLSPGTSGTYNEQFF. CDR3 sequence (DNA): TGTGCCAGCTCACTCAGCCCCGGGACTAGCGGGACCTACAATGAGCAGTTCTTC. Supplemented by reference TRBV18 and TRBJ2-1, the full variable domain reads NAGVMQNPRHLVRRRGQEARLRCSPMKGHSHVYWYRQLPEEGLKFMVYLQKENIIDESGMPKERFSAEFPKEGPSILRIQQVVRGDSAAYFCASSLSPGTSGTYNEQFFGPGTRLTVL.

V and J are TRBV5-1 and TRBJ2-5, with D perhaps TRBD1 (6 bases). The length of the CDR3 is 13 residues. The V end lost 7 bases, the J end lost 4 bases, and 14 bases lay between the germline ends. Per germline, CDR1 SGHRS and CDR2 YFSETQ. CDR3 sequence: CASQGSALETQYF. CDR3 nucleotides: TGCGCCAGCCAGGGGAGCGCCCTAGAGACCCAGTACTTC.

This clone occurred a few times. The chain has TRBV20-1 and TRBJ1-2; D remains unclear. The CDR3 extends over 11 amino acids. The ends were cut back, 8 bases at V and 8 bases at J, with 15 bases in the middle. Per the germline V gene, CDR1 is DFQATT and CDR2 is SNEGSKA (reference sequence). In nucleotides, the CDR3 is TGCAGTAACCTCCGAGAGGAAGGCTACACCTTC. Translation: CSNLREEGYTF.